The TCR beta chain described here comes from a study of patients and donors after allogeneic stem cell transplantation. Each CDR3 protein is one row after TCRdb ran MiXCR on the RT-PCR reads. Of about 72,000 distinct CDR3 sequences detected, about a quarter appear once; the ten largest clones hold less than 30%. The origin of this receptor is a human donor who was either an allogeneic HSCT recipient or a stem cell or donor lymphocyte infusion donor (not recorded which). It is not recorded whose cells these are; they may come from a transplant donor. Material for sequencing was blood, either unsorted or a sorted T cell fraction (not recorded which).

For the CDR3, the DNA is TGTGCCAGCAGCTTAGCTGGCAGCATCCAAGAGACCCAGTACTTC. Protein: CASSLAGSIQETQYF. This sequence joins TRBV7-7 and TRBJ2-5, with D unclear. The CDR3 spans 15 residues. Deletions cut 0 bases from V and 1 base from J, with 9 bases between. Germline CDR1 SSHAT, CDR2 FNYEAQ (reference sequence).